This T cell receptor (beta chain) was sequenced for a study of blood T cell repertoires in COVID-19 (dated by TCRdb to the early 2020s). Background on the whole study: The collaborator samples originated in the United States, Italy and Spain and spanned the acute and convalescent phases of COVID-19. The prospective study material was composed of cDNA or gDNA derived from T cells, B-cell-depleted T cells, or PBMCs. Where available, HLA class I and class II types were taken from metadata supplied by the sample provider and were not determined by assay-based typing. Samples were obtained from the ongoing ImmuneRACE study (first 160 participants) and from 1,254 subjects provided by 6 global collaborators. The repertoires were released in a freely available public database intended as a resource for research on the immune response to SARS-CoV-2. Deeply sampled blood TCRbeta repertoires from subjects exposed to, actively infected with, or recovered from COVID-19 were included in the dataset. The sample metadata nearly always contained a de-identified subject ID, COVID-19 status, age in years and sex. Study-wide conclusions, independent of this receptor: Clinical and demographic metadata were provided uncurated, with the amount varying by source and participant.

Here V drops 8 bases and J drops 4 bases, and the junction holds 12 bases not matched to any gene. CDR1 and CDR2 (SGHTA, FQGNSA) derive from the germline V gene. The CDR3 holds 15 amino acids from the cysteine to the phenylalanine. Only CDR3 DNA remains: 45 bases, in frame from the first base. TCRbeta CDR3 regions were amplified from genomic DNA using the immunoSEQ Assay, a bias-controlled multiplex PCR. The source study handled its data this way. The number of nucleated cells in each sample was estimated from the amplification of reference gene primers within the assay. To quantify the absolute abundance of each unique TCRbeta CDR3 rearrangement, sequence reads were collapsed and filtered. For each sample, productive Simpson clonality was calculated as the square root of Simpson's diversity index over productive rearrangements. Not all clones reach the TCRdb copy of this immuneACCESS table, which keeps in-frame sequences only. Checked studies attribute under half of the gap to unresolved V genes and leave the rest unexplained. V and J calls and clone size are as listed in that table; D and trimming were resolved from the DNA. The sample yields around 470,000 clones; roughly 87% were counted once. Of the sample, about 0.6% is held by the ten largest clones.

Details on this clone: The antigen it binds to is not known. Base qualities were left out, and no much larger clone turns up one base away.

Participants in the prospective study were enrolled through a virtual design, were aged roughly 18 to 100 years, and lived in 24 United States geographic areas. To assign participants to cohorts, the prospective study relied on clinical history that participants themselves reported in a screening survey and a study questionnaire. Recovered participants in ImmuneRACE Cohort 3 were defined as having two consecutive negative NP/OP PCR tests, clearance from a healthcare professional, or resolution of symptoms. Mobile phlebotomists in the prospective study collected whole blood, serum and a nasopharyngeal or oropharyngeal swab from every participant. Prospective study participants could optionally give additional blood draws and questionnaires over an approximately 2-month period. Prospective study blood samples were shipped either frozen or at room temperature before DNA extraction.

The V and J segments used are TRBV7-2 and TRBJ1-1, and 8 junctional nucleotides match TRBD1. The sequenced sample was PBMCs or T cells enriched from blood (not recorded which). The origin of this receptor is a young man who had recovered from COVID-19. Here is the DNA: TGTGCCAGCTCGACAGGGGCATACGTCCCCACTGAAGCTTTCTTT. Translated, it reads CASSTGAYVPTEAFF.